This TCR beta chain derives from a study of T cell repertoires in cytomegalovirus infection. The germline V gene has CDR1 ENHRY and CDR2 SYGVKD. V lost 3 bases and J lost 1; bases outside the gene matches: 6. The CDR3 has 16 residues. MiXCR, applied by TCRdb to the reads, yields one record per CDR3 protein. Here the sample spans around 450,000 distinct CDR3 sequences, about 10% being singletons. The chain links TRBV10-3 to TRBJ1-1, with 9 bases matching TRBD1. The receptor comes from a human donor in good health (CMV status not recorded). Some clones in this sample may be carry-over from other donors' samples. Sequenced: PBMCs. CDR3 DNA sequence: TGTGCCATCAGTGAAGGGACAGGGCTTCCGAACACTGAAGCTTTCTTT. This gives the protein CAISEGTGLPNTEAFF.